The 22 T cell receptor beta chains presented below share a single source sample, sequenced in a study of response to subunit inactivated influenza vaccine. MiXCR, applied by TCRdb to the RT-PCR reads, yields one record per CDR3 protein. The table records some 600,000 distinct CDR3 sequences, 11% to 15% of them present only once. The sample consisted of PBMCs from blood, taken approximately 15 days before vaccination. These receptors all come from a man in his forties or fifties who received an inactivated influenza vaccine.

This clonotype occurred a few times. This chain connects TRBV5-1 to TRBJ2-7; TRBD1 matches at 10 bases. Germline V gives CDR1 SGHRS, CDR2 YFSETQ. The trim removed 1 base at V and 3 bases at J, leaving 7 bases unmatched. There are 16 residues in the CDR3. In DNA form, the CDR3 reads TGCGCCAGCAGCTTGCTTGGGACAGGGGTTGTCTACGAGCAGTACTTC. Translated: CASSLLGTGVVYEQYF.

A few counts support this clonotype. V is TRBV5-5 and J is TRBJ1-6; D might be TRBD1 (5 bases). The length of the CDR3 is 14 residues. Deletions cut 4 bases from V and 8 bases from J, with 13 bases between. Germline-derived CDR1 and CDR2 are SGHKS and YYEKEE (reference sequence). The CDR3 DNA is TGTGCCAGCAGCACGGGGACGGAGGATTCACCCCTCCACTTT. Translated: CASSTGTEDSPLHF.

A few counts support this clonotype. This rearrangement joins TRBV6-2 or TRBV6-3 to TRBJ1-1, with D unresolved. The V end was cut by 2 bases, the J end by 5 bases, with 9 bases between. Per germline, CDR1 MNHEY and CDR2 SVGEGT. There are 13 residues in the CDR3. The CDR3 is CASSYEPKTEAFF. In nucleotides, the CDR3 is TGTGCCAGCAGTTACGAACCAAAAACTGAAGCTTTCTTT.

The CDR3 DNA sequence: TGTGCCAGCTCACCAGTCGTAGGAGTCTACGAGCAGTACTTC. Its protein is CASSPVVGVYEQYF. The chain recombines TRBV18 with TRBJ2-7, with D uncertain. The CDR3 extends over 14 amino acids. Trimming took 2 bases from V and 3 from J, leaving 11 bases between them. Germline-derived CDR1 and CDR2 are KGHSH and LQKENI.

This clonotype was seen many times. The chain recombines TRBV7-2 with TRBJ2-7, with D hard to call. Germline V gene sequence: CDR1 SGHTA, CDR2 FQGNSA. The CDR3 has 12 residues. Between the trimmed V and J ends, which lost 2 bases and 6 bases, there was a span of 8 bases. DNA for the CDR3: TGTGCCAGCAGCTTATTTGGGCGCGAGCAGTACTTC. Protein sequence: CASSLFGREQYF.

The chain couples TRBV20-1 to TRBJ1-5; the match to TRBD1 covers 9 bases. Germline assignment: CDR1 DFQATT and CDR2 SNEGSKA (reference sequence). The CDR3 runs 14 residues. V lost 5 bases to trimming and J lost 1 base; unmatched junction nucleotides: 3. The CDR3 here is CSAGTGMSNQPQHF. CDR3 nucleotides: TGCAGTGCTGGGACAGGGATGAGCAATCAGCCCCAGCATTTT.

This chain links TRBV9 with TRBJ2-1; D is ambiguous. The CDR3 totals 15 residues. Trimming removed 0 bases from V and 0 bases from J, with 7 bases in between. Germline assignment: CDR1 SGDLS and CDR2 YYNGEE. CDR3 in amino acids: CASSVEVASYNEQFF. CDR3 nucleotide sequence: TGTGCCAGCAGCGTAGAGGTAGCCTCCTACAATGAGCAGTTCTTC.

This clonotype was found many times. V usage is TRBV28 and J usage is TRBJ2-2, with D maybe TRBD1 (5 bases). V lost 3 bases and J 1 base, leaving 9 bases between the germline ends. The CDR3 loop spans 15 amino acids. CDR1 and CDR2 (germline): MDHEN, SYDVKM. CDR3 nucleotides: TGTGCCAGCAGTTTCGGACAACTGAACACCGGGGAGCTGTTTTTT. Amino acids: CASSFGQLNTGELFF. The full variable domain, its missing parts supplied by reference TRBV28 and TRBJ2-2, is DVKVTQSSRYLVKRTGEKVFLECVQDMDHENMFWYRQDPGLGLRLIYFSYDVKMKEKGDIPEGYSVSREKKERFSLILESASTNQTSMYLCASSFGQLNTGELFFGEGSRLTVL.

This clonotype was counted ten times or more. The chain carries TRBV7-9 and TRBJ1-4, with 8 bases that match TRBD1. J lost 2 bases, V lost 6 bases, and 5 bases had no gene match. The CDR3 totals 15 residues. Germline CDR1 SEHNR, CDR2 FQNEAQ (reference sequence). The CDR3 nucleotides are TGTGCCAGCAGAAGGACAGGGAGCACTAATGAAAAACTGTTTTTT. Translating gives CASRRTGSTNEKLFF.

This clonotype was counted a few times. The V gene is TRBV14, the J gene TRBJ2-3, with TRBD1 identical over 10 bases. There are 16 residues in the CDR3. The junction had 8 bases not matched to a gene; V was cut back by 4 bases and J by 4 bases. Germline V lookup: CDR1 SGHDN, CDR2 FVKESK. CDR3 coding DNA: TGTGCCAGCAGCCGACTAGACAGGGGGCTCGCAGATACGCAGTATTTT. Its protein is CASSRLDRGLADTQYF.

This clonotype occurred a few times. The chain employs TRBV6-1 and TRBJ2-2, with D possibly being TRBD2 (6 bases). Germline values: CDR1 MNHNS, CDR2 SASEGT. The V gene lost 6 bases and the J gene lost 2 bases, with 13 bases spanning the gap. The CDR3 spans 15 residues. The CDR3 protein is CASRPLALNTGELFF. The CDR3 coding sequence is TGTGCCAGCAGACCCCTAGCGCTAAACACCGGGGAGCTGTTTTTT.

This clonotype appeared once. V usage is TRBV6-1 and J usage is TRBJ2-1; 9 nucleotides match TRBD1. CDR3 length: 13 residues. The V gene's germline CDR1 is MNHNS and CDR2 SASEGT. V lost 8 bases to trimming and J lost 7 bases; unmatched junction nucleotides: 6. CDR3 nucleotide sequence: TGTGCCAGCTTACAGGGGGCGCCGAATGAGCAGTTCTTC. It yields the protein CASLQGAPNEQFF.

This clonotype was counted between two and nine times. The chain has TRBV2 and TRBJ2-2; tentatively, D is TRBD2 (5 bases). The ends were cut back, 6 bases at V and 6 bases at J, with 11 bases in the middle. Germline V gene sequence: CDR1 SNHLY, CDR2 FYNNEI. CDR3 length: 13 amino acids. Here the CDR3 reads CASRVGVAGELFF. CDR3 in DNA: TGTGCCAGCAGGGTCGGGGTTGCCGGGGAGCTGTTTTTT.

This chain uses TRBV5-5 with TRBJ1-1; maybe TRBD1 (5 bases). CDR1 and CDR2 from the germline V gene are SGHKS and YYEKEE (reference sequence). V was cut by 6 bases and J by 5 bases, with 20 bases left in between. This CDR3 spans 15 amino acids. In DNA form, the CDR3 reads TGTGCCAGCAAAGCAATTTCAGGGACGGGAACTGAAGCTTTCTTT. It codes for CASKAISGTGTEAFF.

This clonotype was recorded many times. The chain is built from TRBV12-3 or TRBV12-4 and TRBJ2-1; 7 bases map to TRBD2. With 3 bases clipped from V and 4 bases from J, the junction kept 3 bases outside the gene matches. This CDR3 is 14 amino acids long. CDR3 sequence (DNA): TGTGCCAGCAGTTTGGCTAGCGGATACAATGAGCAGTTCTTC. Protein: CASSLASGYNEQFF.

This clonotype was observed a few times. The chain employs TRBV7-8 and TRBJ2-2, with D possibly being TRBD1 (8 bases). This CDR3 comprises 16 residues. V lost 1 base, J lost 4 bases, and 13 bases lay in between. Looked up from germline, CDR1 is SGHVS and CDR2 is FQNEAQ. CDR3 DNA: TGTGCCAGCAGCTTAGGGTACAGGGGGGGCACCGGGGAGCTGTTTTTT. Its translation: CASSLGYRGGTGELFF.

The rearrangement uses TRBV28 and TRBJ2-7, with D unresolved. V lost 7 bases and J lost 7, with 11 bases in between. Germline V lookup: CDR1 MDHEN, CDR2 SYDVKM. The CDR3 sequence is 11 residues long. This chain's CDR3 is CASIPLREQYF. The CDR3 coding sequence is TGTGCCAGCATCCCGCTAAGGGAGCAGTACTTC.

This clonotype was detected ten times or more. This rearrangement joins TRBV6-2 or TRBV6-3 to TRBJ2-1, with TRBD2 as a possible D gene (6 bases). The V gene lost 6 bases and the J gene lost 6 bases, with 9 bases spanning the gap. Germline V gene lookup returns CDR1 MNHEY and CDR2 SVGEGT. The length of the CDR3 is 12 residues. The CDR3 loop is CASSYGGNEQFF. The CDR3 bases are TGTGCCAGCAGCTACGGGGGCAATGAGCAGTTCTTC.

This clonotype was detected a few times. V usage is TRBV11-2 and J usage is TRBJ2-1; 13 bases are a match to TRBD2. The CDR3 has 16 residues. Trimming at V came to 5 bases and at J to 10 bases, leaving 11 bases not matched to a gene. CDR1 is SGHAT and CDR2 is FQNNGV in the germline V gene. CDR3 in DNA: TGTGCCAGCAGCCCCTTACTAGCGGGGGGGCCGGGAGAGCAGTTCTTC. Translation gives CASSPLLAGGPGEQFF.

With respect to this clonotype: A much larger clone lies one base from this, so it may be a read error. The chain carries TRBV7-9 and TRBJ2-5; D is unclear. The length of the CDR3 is 11 residues. With 7 bases removed from V and 5 bases from J, the gap between germline ends came to 8 bases. Germline V gene sequence: CDR1 SEHNR, CDR2 FQNEAQ (reference sequence). The CDR3 region is CASKGGETQYF. CDR3 in DNA: TGTGCCAGCAAGGGTGGGGAGACCCAGTACTTC.

Only a few counts were recorded for this clonotype. V and J are TRBV19 and TRBJ2-1; 9 nucleotides align to TRBD2. Germline assignment: CDR1 LNHDA and CDR2 SQIVND (reference sequence). The length of the CDR3 is 15 residues. The V gene end was trimmed by 5 bases and the J gene end by 7 bases; junction bases not matched to a gene: 9. The CDR3 region has the DNA TGTGCCAGTAGTCTCCGGGGACTAGCTAGTAATGAGCAGTTCTTC. This codes for CASSLRGLASNEQFF.

Ten or more counts support this clonotype. This chain uses TRBV20-1 with TRBJ2-1, with TRBD1 as a possible D gene (6 bases). Per germline, CDR1 DFQATT and CDR2 SNEGSKA (reference sequence). V shed 1 base and J shed 1 base, with 14 bases lying between them. This CDR3 is 16 amino acids long. CDR3 loop: CSARAVQGSSYNEQFF. The CDR3, as DNA: TGCAGTGCTAGAGCCGTACAGGGATCGTCCTACAATGAGCAGTTCTTC.